The sequence of this T cell receptor beta chain was determined in a study of blood T cells in healthy people across ages. Overall study findings and caveats: Naive CD4+ cells and diversity were both higher in long-lived donors than in aged donors. Bulk PBMC profiling left naive and antigen-experienced comparisons inconclusive.

CDR1 is SGHVS and CDR2 is FNYEAQ in the germline V gene. The CDR3 contains 16 residues. Trimming removed 1 base from V and 7 bases from J; junction bases left unmatched: 7. This clonotype came up many times. Its cognate antigen is unknown. A J-beta primer mix and a sample-barcoded 5' primer were used in a second PCR of about 7 to 12 cycles. TCRdb called the 5' RACE reads again in MiXCR, with one record for every CDR3 protein. The sample comprises about 590,000 distinct CDR3 sequences, approximately 30% of which are singletons, and 15% to 19% rests with the top ten. The specimen sequenced was blood. This rearrangement joins TRBV7-6 to TRBJ2-1; 10 bases fit TRBD2. This receptor was obtained from an elderly woman in good health. CDR3: CASSLGVAGGLNEQFF. The CDR3, as DNA: TGTGCCAGCAGCTTAGGGGTAGCGGGGGGTTTGAATGAGCAGTTCTTC.